The 28 T cell receptor beta chains presented below share a single source sample, sequenced in a study of T cell responses to AZD1222 COVID-19 vaccine (dated by TCRdb to about 2021). According to the study, the label for this sample's time point signals: about 28 days (+/-7) after the second vaccine dose. The library came from the immunoSEQ multiplex PCR assay. Sourced from immuneACCESS, this table was stored by TCRdb with only in-frame sequences that have V and J called. A share of the clones is absent; for the studies checked, an unresolved V gene accounts for under half, and the remainder has no known explanation. The sample data list over 130,000 clones, and 75% to 95% of these were observed just once. The top ten clones comprise approximately 3% of the sample. The sequencing here drew on peripheral blood, taken 28 days after the second AZD1222 dose. The receptor set was obtained from an adult who received the AZD1222 COVID-19 vaccine.

The chain recombines TRBV5-6 with TRBJ2-7; 8 bases line up with TRBD1. The germline V gene has CDR1 SGHDT and CDR2 YYEEEE. After removal of 1 base from V and 2 bases from J, the junction contained 8 bases not matched to a gene. This CDR3 is built from 16 residues. CDR3 DNA sequence: TGTGCCAGCAGCTTGTTTCAGGGGGCGTTGACCTACGAGCAGTACTTC. This gives the protein CASSLFQGALTYEQYF.

This CDR3 is CASSLRGTPSYEQYF. CDR3 in DNA: TGTGCCAGCAGTTTAAGGGGTACTCCCTCCTACGAGCAGTACTTC. V gene TRBV27 combines with J gene TRBJ2-7, with D possibly being TRBD1 (5 bases). V lost 2 bases, J lost 0 bases, and 11 bases lay in between. Germline lookup yields CDR1 MNHEY and CDR2 SMNVEV (reference sequence). CDR3 length: 15 residues.

V is TRBV19 and J is TRBJ2-7; 7 bases are shared with TRBD2. CDR1 is LNHDA, CDR2 SQIVND, per germline (reference sequence). The CDR3 is 15 amino acids. V lost 5 bases to trimming and J lost 2 bases; unmatched junction nucleotides: 9. As DNA, the CDR3 is TGTGCCAGTAGTGAGTCTAGCGGCACCACCTACGAGCAGTACTTC. Translated: CASSESSGTTYEQYF.

This clone was seen just once. This sequence joins TRBV2 and TRBJ1-4, with D possibly being TRBD1 (5 bases). There are 15 residues in the CDR3. Germline assignment: CDR1 SNHLY and CDR2 FYNNEI. The V end lost 8 bases, the J end lost 5 bases, and 18 bases lay between the germline ends. The CDR3 nucleotides read TGTGCCAGCGGTAGATCGACAGTACCAAATGAAAAACTGTTTTTT. Amino acids: CASGRSTVPNEKLFF.

This clone appeared once. The J gene is TRBJ2-2, the V gene TRBV7-2, with 9 bases that match TRBD2. Germline V gene lookup returns CDR1 SGHTA and CDR2 FQGNSA. CDR3 length: 16 residues. V trimming: 1 base; J trimming: 4 bases; junction bases outside the gene matches: 4. The CDR3 nucleotides are TGTGCCAGCAGCTTAGAGAGCGGGAGGCTCACCGGGGAGCTGTTTTTT. Its translation: CASSLESGRLTGELFF.

This clone was observed once. The V gene is TRBV19, the J gene TRBJ1-1; a possible D gene is TRBD1 (6 bases). The germline gives CDR1 LNHDA, CDR2 SQIVND (reference sequence). V shed 10 bases and J shed 3 bases, with 12 bases lying between them. This CDR3 is built from 12 residues. The CDR3 DNA follows: TGTGCCACCAAGGGGGAGTACACTGAAGCTTTCTTT. Its protein is CATKGEYTEAFF. Full variable domain (rest looked up from reference TRBV19 and TRBJ1-1): DGGITQSPKYLFRKEGQNVTLSCEQNLNHDAMYWYRQDPGQGLRLIYYSQIVNDFQKGDIAEGYSVSREKKESFPLTVTSAQKNPTAFYLCATKGEYTEAFFGQGTRLTVV.

This clone showed up just once. The V gene is TRBV11-2, the J gene TRBJ2-4; no reliable D call. V was pared by 1 base and J by 2 bases, with 9 bases between. The length of the CDR3 is 15 residues. The germline V gene encodes CDR1 SGHAT and CDR2 FQNNGV. This CDR3 is CASSLVPHSKNIQYF. CDR3 coding DNA: TGTGCCAGCAGCTTAGTACCTCACTCCAAAAACATTCAGTACTTC.

J is TRBJ2-3 and V is TRBV15; 9 bases align to TRBD2. The length of the CDR3 is 14 residues. Germline lookup yields CDR1 LNHNV and CDR2 YYDKDF (reference sequence). The trim removed 3 bases at V and 7 bases at J, leaving 5 bases unmatched. The CDR3 region is CATSSGGTSNTQYF. The CDR3, as DNA: TGTGCCACCAGCAGTGGGGGGACTAGCAATACGCAGTATTTT.

J is TRBJ1-1 and V is TRBV27; D unresolved. The V gene's germline CDR1 is MNHEY and CDR2 SMNVEV (reference sequence). V lost 6 bases to trimming and J lost 1 base, with 18 bases between them. This CDR3 contains 16 residues. The CDR3 spells CASSSTEPRPNTEAFF. The CDR3 DNA reads as TGTGCCAGCAGCTCTACGGAGCCTCGCCCGAACACTGAAGCTTTCTTT.

The CDR3, as DNA: TGTGCCAGTAGTATCAGGGACAGGGGGCATGGGCAGCCCCAGCATTTT. Translated, it gives CASSIRDRGHGQPQHF. The gene calls are TRBV19 and TRBJ1-5, with 12 bases identical to TRBD1. V gave up 3 bases and J gave up 7 bases; unmatched junction bases: 7. Germline CDR1 is LNHDA and CDR2 is SQIVND (reference sequence). There are 16 residues in the CDR3.

The chain recombines TRBV29-1 with TRBJ1-2, with D maybe TRBD1 (6 bases). The V end lost 5 bases, the J end lost 9 bases, and 13 bases lay between the germline ends. CDR3 length: 11 amino acids. Per the germline V gene, CDR1 is SQVTM and CDR2 is ANQGSEA. The CDR3 nucleotides are TGCAGCGTTCTGTACAGGGAGCGCTACACCTTC. Protein: CSVLYRERYTF.

The rearrangement joins TRBV18 to TRBJ2-1; weak D call: TRBD2 (5 bases). This CDR3 contains 16 residues. Trimming removed 3 bases at V and 0 bases at J, with 12 bases between. CDR1 is KGHSH, CDR2 LQKENI, per germline. CDR3 region: CASSPLTRSSYNEQFF. In DNA form, the CDR3 reads TGTGCCAGCTCACCGCTAACTAGAAGCTCCTACAATGAGCAGTTCTTC. Drawing the rest from reference TRBV18 and TRBJ2-1, the complete variable domain is NAGVMQNPRHLVRRRGQEARLRCSPMKGHSHVYWYRQLPEEGLKFMVYLQKENIIDESGMPKERFSAEFPKEGPSILRIQQVVRGDSAAYFCASSPLTRSSYNEQFFGPGTRLTVL.

This chain joins TRBV12-5 and TRBJ1-1, with unresolved D. The CDR3 runs to 10 residues. The V end lost 11 bases, the J end lost 5 bases, and 9 bases lay between the germline ends. Germline V gene data show CDR1 as LGHNT and CDR2 as FRNRAP. CDR3 in amino acids: CAAGETEAFF. The DNA for the CDR3 is TGTGCTGCCGGGGAAACTGAAGCTTTCTTT.

The rearrangement links TRBV27 to TRBJ2-1; TRBD1 might be the D (5 bases). V dropped 2 bases and J dropped 4 bases, with 9 bases sitting between them. The CDR3 length is 14 residues. Germline V gene sequence: CDR1 MNHEY, CDR2 SMNVEV (reference sequence). CDR3 loop: CASSLQGRYNEQFF. CDR3 coding DNA: TGTGCCAGCAGTTTACAGGGTCGGTACAATGAGCAGTTCTTC.

V usage is TRBV11-2 and J usage is TRBJ1-2, with no clear D. Deletions cut 1 base from V and 6 bases from J, with 9 bases between. Per germline, CDR1 SGHAT and CDR2 FQNNGV. The CDR3 sequence is 13 residues long. CDR3 residues: CASSLAPLNGYTF. In DNA form, the CDR3 reads TGTGCCAGCAGCTTAGCGCCTCTTAATGGCTACACCTTC.

The chain couples TRBV27 to TRBJ2-7; D is uncertain. CDR1 and CDR2 from the germline V gene are MNHEY and SMNVEV (reference sequence). V shed 3 bases and J shed 3 bases, with 12 bases lying between them. This CDR3 is 14 amino acids long. The CDR3 DNA sequence: TGTGCCAGCAGTTTGGTCGGAGCTCTCTACGAGCAGTACTTC. Its translation: CASSLVGALYEQYF.

CDR3 in DNA: TGTGCCAGCAGCTCTCGGGGGCGGCAGGGGAGCACAGATACGCAGTATTTT. Translated: CASSSRGRQGSTDTQYF. The chain employs TRBV9 and TRBJ2-3, with D tentatively TRBD1 or TRBD2 (6 bases each). The germline V gene encodes CDR1 SGDLS and CDR2 YYNGEE. CDR3 length: 17 amino acids. V lost 4 bases and J 0 bases, leaving 18 bases between the germline ends.

The J gene is TRBJ1-3, the V gene TRBV5-6, with TRBD1 matching over 11 bases. Per the germline V gene, CDR1 is SGHDT and CDR2 is YYEEEE. Trimming at V came to 4 bases and at J to 4 bases, leaving 10 bases not matched to a gene. This CDR3 is built from 17 residues. The CDR3 DNA sequence: TGTGCCAGCAGCCCCGGACAGGGGGCGAAGTTGGGAAACACCATATATTTT. Translating gives CASSPGQGAKLGNTIYF. The whole variable domain, filled in from reference TRBV5-6 and TRBJ1-3, reads DAGVTQSPTHLIKTRGQQVTLRCSPKSGHDTVSWYQQALGQGPQFIFQYYEEEERQRGNFPDRFSGHQFPNYSSELNVNALLLGDSALYLCASSPGQGAKLGNTIYFGEGSWLTVV.

The CDR3, as DNA: TGTGCCAGCAGCGCTTCACAGGGTACCCCAGATACGCAGTATTTT. It is translated as CASSASQGTPDTQYF. The rearrangement uses TRBV6-4 and TRBJ2-3; D is possibly TRBD1 (6 bases). Germline V gives CDR1 MRHNA, CDR2 SNTAGT. The CDR3 totals 15 residues. V was shortened by 6 bases and J by 4 bases, with 17 bases between the two germline ends.

The rearrangement links TRBV7-9 to TRBJ2-1; the match to TRBD2 covers 7 bases. This CDR3 is built from 19 residues. CDR1 SEHNR and CDR2 FQNEAQ come from the germline V gene (reference sequence). Trimming at V came to 5 bases and at J to 0 bases, leaving 16 bases not matched to a gene. The CDR3, as DNA: TGTGCCAGCAGCCCCTGGGGTAGCGGGCGGGGCAGCTCCTACAATGAGCAGTTCTTC. Translation gives CASSPWGSGRGSSYNEQFF.

This clone was recorded a few times. The chain links TRBV6-2 or TRBV6-3 to TRBJ2-7; D gene uncertain. Germline V gene data show CDR1 as MNHEY and CDR2 as SVGEGT. The germline V and J ends were trimmed by 3 bases and 3 bases, with 6 bases remaining between them. The CDR3 runs 12 residues. CDR3 region: CASSYSYYEQYF. As DNA, the CDR3 is TGTGCCAGCAGTTATTCCTACTACGAGCAGTACTTC.

The chain links TRBV7-2 to TRBJ1-5, with TRBD1 matching over 10 bases. The CDR3 covers 16 residues. In germline, CDR1 is SGHTA, CDR2 FQGNSA. Unmatched junction bases numbered 6, after V lost 0 bases and J lost 7 bases. For the CDR3, the DNA is TGTGCCAGCAGCTTAGCGGACAGGGGGTCACGACAGCCCCAGCATTTT. Encoded protein: CASSLADRGSRQPQHF.

The chain is built from TRBV7-2 and TRBJ1-2; D might be TRBD1 (6 bases). Germline CDR1 SGHTA, CDR2 FQGNSA. The CDR3 loop spans 14 amino acids. V lost 0 bases to trimming and J lost 9 bases, with 14 bases between them. In DNA, the CDR3 is TGTGCCAGCAGCTTAGCACAGGGAGGCGTAAGCTACACCTTC. Protein: CASSLAQGGVSYTF.

The chain carries TRBV11-2 and TRBJ1-2, with unresolved D. The CDR3 runs to 14 residues. The germline V gene has CDR1 SGHAT and CDR2 FQNNGV. V lost 0 bases to trimming and J lost 5 bases, with 10 bases between them. The CDR3 protein is CASSLDRGGYGYTF. CDR3 coding DNA: TGTGCCAGCAGCTTAGATCGGGGAGGGTATGGCTACACCTTC.

The chain links TRBV27 to TRBJ2-1; 7 nucleotides align to TRBD2. V shed 6 bases, J shed 3 bases, and the junction held 8 bases outside the gene matches. CDR1 and CDR2 from the germline V gene are MNHEY and SMNVEV (reference sequence). CDR3 size: 15 residues. CDR3 coding DNA: TGTGCCAGCAGAGCTAGCGGCCACAACTACAATGAGCAGTTCTTC. It encodes CASRASGHNYNEQFF.

The CDR3 region is CASSDTRNSPLHF. The CDR3 region has the DNA TGTGCCAGCAGTGACACCCGTAATTCACCCCTCCACTTT. The chain couples TRBV6-4 to TRBJ1-6; D gene unclear. CDR1 MRHNA and CDR2 SNTAGT come from the germline V gene. Trimming cost V 2 bases and J 6 bases, with 5 bases left between them. This CDR3 contains 13 residues.

The chain is built from TRBV19 and TRBJ1-5; D call uncertain. This CDR3 has 18 residues. V lost 7 bases and J 2 bases, leaving 24 bases between the germline ends. Germline loops: CDR1 LNHDA, CDR2 SQIVND (reference sequence). The CDR3 sequence: CASISNAGLLRGNQPQHF. The CDR3 coding sequence is TGTGCCAGTATATCTAACGCCGGACTCTTGCGGGGCAATCAGCCCCAGCATTTT.

The chain uses TRBV5-4 and TRBJ2-5, with 7 bases fitting TRBD2. Germline-derived CDR1 and CDR2 are SGHNT and YYREEE (reference sequence). The J segment lost 1 base and the V segment lost 4 bases, leaving 7 bases of the junction unmatched. The CDR3 is 15 amino acids. The DNA of the CDR3 is TGTGCCAGCAGCGGCACAAGCGGGGCCCAAGAGACCCAGTACTTC. Encoded protein: CASSGTSGAQETQYF.